This TCR beta chain was captured in a study of CD8+CD57+ T cells in acquired aplastic anemia. Whole-study results and caveats: Statistical testing detected no significant gap in CD8+ Simpson's diversity between patients and controls.

For this clonotype: Its antigen is as yet unknown.

Genomic DNA templated the TCR beta VDJ and CDR3 profiling. TCRdb independently ran MiXCR on the reads; one entry per CDR3 protein. The sample has about 150,000 distinct CDR3 sequences; 40% to 60% are singletons. Germline V CDR1 and CDR2: DFQATT, SNEGSKA (reference sequence). The CDR3 has 14 residues. The trim removed 1 base at V and 6 bases at J, leaving 8 bases unmatched. All sequencing subjects had displayed CD8+CD57+ cell expansion on flow cytometry. This sequence originates from a human donor with aplastic anemia. The sample taken for sequencing was sorted CD4+, CD8+, or CD8+CD57+ T cells (not recorded which) from PBMCs. The V call is TRBV20-1, the J call TRBJ2-7; 8 positions match TRBD2. As DNA, the CDR3 is TGCAGTGCTAGAGGGACGAGGGCGGGAGGCGAGCAGTACTTC. It translates to CSARGTRAGGEQYF.